This T cell receptor (beta chain) was found in a study of Ad26.COV2.S vaccination and SARS-CoV-2 variants. Study conclusions and caveats: For non-spike TCRs, breadth in vaccine recipients resembled that in placebo recipients.

As to this clone: Its antigen is as yet unknown.

Noted treatment: around 19 received Ad26.COV2.S at low or high dose, single or two shots; roughly five received placebo; per-sample allocation not given. The samples date from day 63 after the first vaccine or placebo injection. The CDR3 consists of 14 residues. CDR1 is GTSNPN, CDR2 SVGIG, per germline (reference sequence). V dropped 7 bases and J dropped 5; count of bases not matched to a gene: 5. TCRdb's copy holds only in-frame clones and misses some; the assay was immunoSEQ multiplex PCR. The sample shows 430,000 or so clones, approximately 90% of them seen only once. The sequencing here drew on peripheral blood, taken in a trial of Ad26.COV2.S vaccine versus placebo. The chain joins TRBV30 to TRBJ1-6; 10 positions match TRBD1. The receptor was isolated from a person between 18 and 60 years old who received the Ad26.COV2.S COVID-19 vaccine or a placebo. The CDR3 here is CASTGGRDNSPLHF. For the CDR3, the DNA is TGTGCCTCGACAGGGGGCCGGGATAATTCACCCCTCCACTTT.